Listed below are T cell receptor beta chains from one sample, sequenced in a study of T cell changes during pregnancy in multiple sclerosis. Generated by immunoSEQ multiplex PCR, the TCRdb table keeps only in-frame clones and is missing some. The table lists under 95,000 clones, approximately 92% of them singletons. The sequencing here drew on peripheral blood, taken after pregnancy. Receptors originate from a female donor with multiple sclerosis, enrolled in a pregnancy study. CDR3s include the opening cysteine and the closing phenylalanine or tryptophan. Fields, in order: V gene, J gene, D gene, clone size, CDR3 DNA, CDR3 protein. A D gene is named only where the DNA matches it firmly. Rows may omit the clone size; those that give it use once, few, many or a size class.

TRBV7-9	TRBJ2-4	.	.	TGTGCCAGCAGCCCGAGGTCCGGCGGGTTTGGAAACATTCAGTACTTC	CASSPRSGGFGNIQYF
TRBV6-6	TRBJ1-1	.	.	TGTGCCAGCAGTTACCTTAGGAACACTGAAGCTTTCTTT	CASSYLRNTEAFF
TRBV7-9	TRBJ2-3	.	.	TGTGCCAGCAGCCCCCCGGCAGGGGCCACAGATACGCAGTATTTT	CASSPPAGATDTQYF
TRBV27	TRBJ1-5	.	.	TGTGCCAGCAGTTTATCAGGGGAAGGCCAGCCCCAGCATTTT	CASSLSGEGQPQHF
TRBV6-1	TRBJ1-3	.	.	TGTGCCAGCAGGCAGGACTTCTCTGGAAACACCATATATTTT	CASRQDFSGNTIYF
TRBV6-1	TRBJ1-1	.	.	TGTGCCAGCAGTGAAGAAATCCATGTGGAAGCTTTCTTT	CASSEEIHVEAFF
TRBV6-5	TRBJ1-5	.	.	TGTGCCAGCAGCCGGAGACCAGTCGGTCAGCCCCAGCATTTT	CASSRRPVGQPQHF
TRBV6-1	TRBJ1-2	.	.	TGTGCCAGCAGTGAAACGCCGGGTATAGCTAACTATGGCTACACCTTC	CASSETPGIANYGYTF
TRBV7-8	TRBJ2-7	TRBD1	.	TGTGCCAGCAGCTTGGACAGGGTGGACTACGAGCAGTACTTC	CASSLDRVDYEQYF
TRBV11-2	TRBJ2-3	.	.	TGTGCCAGCAGCACCTATCGTGTGGGCATAAGCACAGATACGCAGTATTTT	CASSTYRVGISTDTQYF
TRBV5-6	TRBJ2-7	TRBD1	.	TGTGCCAGCAGCTTGGGACAGGGATATTACGAGCAGTACTTC	CASSLGQGYYEQYF
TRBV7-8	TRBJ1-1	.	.	TGTGCCAGCAGCTCCGCCAGGCGGAACACTGAAGCTTTCTTT	CASSSARRNTEAFF
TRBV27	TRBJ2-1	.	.	TGTGCCAGCAGTAGCGGCGGGATAGGCAACAATGAGCAGTTCTTC	CASSSGGIGNNEQFF
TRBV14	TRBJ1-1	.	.	TGTGCCAGCAGTCCCGTGTCGGGGATCGCGAACACTGAAGCTTTCTTT	CASSPVSGIANTEAFF
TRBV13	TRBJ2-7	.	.	TGTGCCAGCAGCTCCACAGGGCGGTACGAGCAGTACTTC	CASSSTGRYEQYF
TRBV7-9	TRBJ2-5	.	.	TGTGCCAGCAGCTTAGTTCGGGGATTTTTGGAAACCCAGTACTTC	CASSLVRGFLETQYF
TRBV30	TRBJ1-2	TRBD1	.	TGTGCCTGCCTCAGGGGGAATCGGGGCTACACCTTC	CACLRGNRGYTF
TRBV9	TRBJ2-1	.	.	TGTGCCAGCAGCGTAGGGGTGACAGCTAACAATGAGCAGTTCTTC	CASSVGVTANNEQFF
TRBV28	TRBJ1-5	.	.	TGTGCCAGCAGTTTAGGAGGGGCGCGGAATCAGCCCCAGCATTTT	CASSLGGARNQPQHF
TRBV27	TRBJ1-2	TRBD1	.	TGTGCCAGCAGTTTAAGATGGGACAGCCTATATGGCTACACCTTC	CASSLRWDSLYGYTF
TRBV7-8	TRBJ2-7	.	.	TGTGCCAGCAGCAAAAACCGGGTCCTCTACGAGCAGTACTTC	CASSKNRVLYEQYF
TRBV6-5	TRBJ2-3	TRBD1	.	TGTGCCAGCAGTTCCGCAACGATCCCAGGGGGAGTGCAGTATTTT	CASSSATIPGGVQYF
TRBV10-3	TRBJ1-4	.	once	TGTGCCATCAGTGAGTCGCAGGGCGGATACGAAAAACTGTTTTTT	CAISESQGGYEKLFF
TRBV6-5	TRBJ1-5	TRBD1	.	TGTGCCAGCAGTTACGACAGGGGTCAGCCCCAGCATTTT	CASSYDRGQPQHF
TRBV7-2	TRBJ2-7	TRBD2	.	TGTGCCAGCAGCGGATGGACTAGCGTCTACGAGCAGTACTTC	CASSGWTSVYEQYF
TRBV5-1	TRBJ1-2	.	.	TGCGCCAGCAGCGCCACCGGGGCTAACTATGGCTACACCTTC	CASSATGANYGYTF
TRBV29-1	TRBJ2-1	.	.	TGCAGCGTTGGGGCATTAAACAATGAGCAGTTCTTC	CSVGALNNEQFF
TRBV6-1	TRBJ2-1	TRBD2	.	TGTGCCAGCCGGGGCGGGGGGACCCCCTACAATGAGCAGTTCTTC	CASRGGGTPYNEQFF
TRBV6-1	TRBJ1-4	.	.	TGTGCCAGCAGTTTTGACAGAAATAATGAAAAACTGTTTTTT	CASSFDRNNEKLFF
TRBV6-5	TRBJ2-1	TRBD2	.	TGTGCCAGCGGGACTAGCGGATACAATGAGCAGTTCTTC	CASGTSGYNEQFF
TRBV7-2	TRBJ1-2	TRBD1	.	TGTGCCAGCAGCTTAGCGGCGGGACAGCTAAGGGTTGGCTACACCTTC	CASSLAAGQLRVGYTF
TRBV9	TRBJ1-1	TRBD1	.	TGTGCCAGCAGCGCTCGACAGGGGCTAAACACTGAAGCTTTCTTT	CASSARQGLNTEAFF
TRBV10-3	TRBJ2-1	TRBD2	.	TGTGCCATCAGCGAACTAGCGGGGGGGAACAATGAGCAGTTCTTC	CAISELAGGNNEQFF
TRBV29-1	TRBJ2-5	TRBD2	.	TGCAGCGTTGAAAGGCGGGAGGAGCAAGAGACCCAGTACTTC	CSVERREEQETQYF
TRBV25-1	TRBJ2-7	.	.	TGTGCCTCCCTGACAGGTCCTACCTACGAGCAGTACTTC	CASLTGPTYEQYF
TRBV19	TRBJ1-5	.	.	TGTGCCAGTACCTATAGTAGGACAGACAATCAGCCCCAGCATTTT	CASTYSRTDNQPQHF
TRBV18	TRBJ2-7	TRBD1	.	TGTGCCAGCTCACCGGGGACAGGTTCCCTCTACGAGCAGTACTTC	CASSPGTGSLYEQYF
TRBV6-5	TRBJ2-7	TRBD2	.	TGTGCCAGCAGTTACCAATCGGGGGGGTACGAGCAGTACTTC	CASSYQSGGYEQYF
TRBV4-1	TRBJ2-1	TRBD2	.	TGCGCCAGCAGCCAAGAAAATGGGAGGGCCGCTTATACTGAGCAGTTCTTC	CASSQENGRAAYTEQFF
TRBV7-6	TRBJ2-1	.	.	TGTGCCAGCAGCCCATCCCTAGGGGAATACAATGAGCAGTTCTTC	CASSPSLGEYNEQFF